These 21 T cell receptor beta chains originate from one sample sequenced in a study of blood T cell repertoires in COVID-19. The table came from immunoSEQ multiplex PCR; TCRdb's copy has only in-frame clones and leaves some out. The repertoire holds tens of thousands of clones, with more than 85% as singletons. The sequencing sample was made of peripheral blood. The receptors here all came from an older man with active or convalescent COVID-19.

The genes are TRBV24-1 and TRBJ2-1; no definite D call. Germline V gene lookup returns CDR1 KGHDR and CDR2 SFDVKD. The V gene lost 0 bases and the J gene lost 7 bases, with 9 bases spanning the gap. This CDR3 spans 14 amino acids. The CDR3 DNA sequence: TGTGCCACCAGTGATTTGAGCCCAACGAATGAGCAGTTCTTC. Its protein product is CATSDLSPTNEQFF.

The genes are TRBV5-4 and TRBJ2-3; the D gene is possibly TRBD1 (5 bases). The V end lost 3 bases, the J end lost 1 base, and 12 bases lay between the germline ends. The CDR3 contains 15 residues. Germline V lookup: CDR1 SGHNT, CDR2 YYREEE (reference sequence). The CDR3 DNA reads as TGTGCCAGCAGCTCCAGGGCCCTTGGCACAGATACGCAGTATTTT. Amino acid sequence: CASSSRALGTDTQYF.

The V gene is TRBV28, the J gene TRBJ1-5, with D possibly matching TRBD1 (5 bases). The germline V and J ends were trimmed by 6 bases and 4 bases, with 10 bases remaining between them. The CDR3 is 13 amino acids. Germline lookup yields CDR1 MDHEN and CDR2 SYDVKM. The CDR3 protein is CASRNDRNQPQHF. The CDR3 DNA reads TGTGCCAGCAGAAACGACAGAAATCAGCCCCAGCATTTT.

This chain's CDR3 is CASSQQTGRGYEQYV. CDR3 in DNA: TGTGCCAGCAGCCAACAAACAGGGAGGGGATACGAGCAGTACGTC. The chain employs TRBV4-2 and TRBJ2-7; TRBD2 might be the D (7 bases). This CDR3 is built from 15 residues. The germline CDR1 and CDR2 sequences are LGHNA and YNFKEQ. V lost 2 bases, J lost 4 bases, and 15 bases lay in between.

The chain links TRBV18 to TRBJ2-1; D unresolved. Trimming cost V 3 bases and J 3 bases, with 3 bases left between them. Germline V gives CDR1 KGHSH, CDR2 LQKENI. The CDR3 sequence is 12 residues long. CDR3 DNA sequence: TGTGCCAGCTCACCCGGCTACAATGAGCAGTTCTTC. It specifies CASSPGYNEQFF.

The genes are TRBV10-1 and TRBJ1-1; possibly TRBD1 for D (5 bases). V dropped 5 bases and J dropped 5 bases, with 15 bases sitting between them. CDR1 WNHNN and CDR2 SYGVQD come from the germline V gene (reference sequence). The CDR3 has 14 amino acids. DNA for the CDR3: TGCGCCAGCAGTTATGATCAGGGTAGGACTGAAGCTTTCTTT. It encodes CASSYDQGRTEAFF.

The chain links TRBV9 to TRBJ2-5; 10 bases align to TRBD2. CDR1 is SGDLS and CDR2 is YYNGEE in the germline V gene. The CDR3 has 17 residues. V lost 0 bases to trimming and J lost 1 base; unmatched junction nucleotides: 6. Here the CDR3 reads CASSVGGLAGAQETQYF. CDR3 nucleotides: TGTGCCAGCAGCGTAGGAGGGCTAGCGGGAGCCCAAGAGACCCAGTACTTC.

Comment on this clone: Other DNA sequences in this specimen translate into the identical CDR3. The V call is TRBV29-1, the J call TRBJ1-1, with 7 positions matching TRBD1. The CDR3 spans 12 residues. V shed 6 bases, J shed 1 base, and the junction held 2 bases outside the gene matches. Germline CDR1 SQVTM, CDR2 ANQGSEA. CDR3 sequence reads: CSVRDRNTEAFF. For the CDR3, the DNA is TGCAGCGTCAGGGACAGGAACACTGAAGCTTTCTTT.

The V and J genes are TRBV6-5 and TRBJ2-1, with a tentative D call TRBD2 (6 bases). Germline V CDR1 and CDR2: MNHEY, SVGAGI. This CDR3 spans 14 amino acids. V lost 7 bases and J lost 4, with 14 bases in between. The CDR3 loop reads CASTGVMGYNEQFF. The CDR3 DNA reads as TGTGCCAGCACGGGGGTCATGGGATACAATGAGCAGTTCTTC.

The rearrangement links TRBV10-3 to TRBJ2-5; the match to TRBD2 covers 11 bases. V lost 0 bases to trimming and J lost 5 bases; unmatched junction nucleotides: 8. Looked up from germline, CDR1 is ENHRY and CDR2 is SYGVKD. The CDR3 runs to 17 residues. The CDR3 here is CAISESSLAGGRETQYF. CDR3 nucleotide sequence: TGTGCCATCAGTGAGTCGAGCTTAGCGGGAGGGCGGGAGACCCAGTACTTC.

The chain employs TRBV7-2 and TRBJ2-3; 11 bases map to TRBD1. V dropped 1 base and J dropped 5; count of bases not matched to a gene: 5. This CDR3 spans 16 amino acids. Germline V gene lookup returns CDR1 SGHTA and CDR2 FQGNSA. CDR3 DNA sequence: TGTGCCAGCAGCTTAGGGACAGGGGGCGATTTAGATACGCAGTATTTT. Its protein product is CASSLGTGGDLDTQYF.

The V call is TRBV11-3, the J call TRBJ2-5; 8 nucleotides agree with TRBD1. CDR3 size: 14 residues. V gave up 5 bases and J gave up 6 bases; unmatched junction bases: 8. CDR1 is SGHNT, CDR2 YENEEA, per germline. For the CDR3, the DNA is TGTGCCAGCAGCCCAGGGACAGGTCCAAAGACCCAGTACTTC. This gives the protein CASSPGTGPKTQYF. Full variable domain (remainder filled in from reference TRBV11-3 and TRBJ2-5): EAGVVQSPRYKIIEKKQPVAFWCNPISGHNTLYWYLQNLGQGPELLIRYENEEAVDDSQLPKDRFSAERLKGVDSTLKIQPAELGDSAVYLCASSPGTGPKTQYFGPGTRLLVL.

CDR3 loop: CASSVEPGYKLFF. As DNA, the CDR3 is TGTGCCAGCAGCGTAGAACCGGGTTACAAACTGTTTTTT. The rearrangement joins TRBV9 to TRBJ1-4; D unclear. V was shortened by 0 bases and J by 11 bases, with 11 bases between the two germline ends. CDR1 and CDR2 (germline): SGDLS, YYNGEE. The CDR3 consists of 13 residues.

The genes are TRBV6-5 and TRBJ1-1, with D hard to call. The germline CDR1 and CDR2 sequences are MNHEY and SVGAGI. CDR3 size: 12 residues. V lost 1 base to trimming and J lost 5 bases, with 5 bases between them. The chain's CDR3 is CASSYYETEAFF. CDR3 bases: TGTGCCAGCAGTTACTACGAGACTGAAGCTTTCTTT.

The chain couples TRBV5-5 to TRBJ2-7, with D tentatively TRBD2 (6 bases). The CDR3 consists of 14 residues. V lost 1 base and J 6 bases, leaving 14 bases between the germline ends. Germline values: CDR1 SGHKS, CDR2 YYEKEE (reference sequence). The chain's CDR3 is CASSLIQQGGEQYV. DNA for the CDR3: TGTGCCAGCAGCTTGATTCAGCAGGGAGGCGAGCAGTACGTC.

V usage is TRBV2 and J usage is TRBJ2-5; 9 bases are a match to TRBD2. Germline lookup yields CDR1 SNHLY and CDR2 FYNNEI. The CDR3 is 16 amino acids. The J segment lost 2 bases and the V segment lost 7 bases, leaving 11 bases of the junction unmatched. This chain's CDR3 is CASTPTRLAGQETQYF. The CDR3 bases are TGTGCCAGCACCCCTACACGGCTAGCGGGGCAAGAGACCCAGTACTTC.

This chain joins TRBV19 and TRBJ1-2, with D maybe TRBD1 (6 bases). V was pared by 9 bases and J by 5 bases, with 19 bases between. Germline CDR1 LNHDA, CDR2 SQIVND (reference sequence). There are 14 residues in the CDR3. The CDR3 sequence: CASRAGQKPYGYTF. For the CDR3, the DNA is TGTGCCAGCAGAGCCGGACAGAAGCCTTATGGCTACACCTTC.

The rearrangement uses TRBV20-1 and TRBJ1-2, with D maybe TRBD1 (6 bases). There are 11 residues in the CDR3. Per the germline V gene, CDR1 is DFQATT and CDR2 is SNEGSKA (reference sequence). V was trimmed by 6 bases and J by 8 bases, leaving 13 bases between them. For the CDR3, the DNA is TGCAGTGCCAGTGGGGGCTTGGGCTACACCTTC. Its protein is CSASGGLGYTF.

The chain employs TRBV7-3 and TRBJ2-2; perhaps TRBD2 as D (6 bases). The length of the CDR3 is 15 residues. The germline V and J ends were trimmed by 3 bases and 5 bases, with 13 bases remaining between them. Germline assignment: CDR1 SGHTA and CDR2 FQGTGA. The DNA for the CDR3 is TGTGCCAGCAGCTTGGGGGGAGGTGAAACCGGGGAGCTGTTTTTT. Translating gives CASSLGGGETGELFF. The entire variable domain, with the rest obtained from reference TRBV7-3 and TRBJ2-2, is as follows: GAGVSQTPSNKVTEKGKYVELRCDPISGHTALYWYRQSLGQGPEFLIYFQGTGAADDSGLPNDRFFAVRPEGSVSTLKIQRTERGDSAVYLCASSLGGGETGELFFGEGSRLTVL.

The V gene is TRBV6-1, the J gene TRBJ1-2, with 7 positions matching TRBD1. V trimming: 2 bases; J trimming: 8 bases; junction bases outside the gene matches: 17. Germline CDR1 reads MNHNS; CDR2 reads SASEGT. The CDR3 runs to 17 residues. The DNA of the CDR3 is TGTGCCAGCAGTGAAAGACGGAACAGGGGTGTATTACGGGGCTACACCTTC. It encodes CASSERRNRGVLRGYTF.

The chain employs TRBV5-1 and TRBJ2-5; 7 bases are shared with TRBD1. The CDR3 has 13 amino acids. V shed 2 bases, J shed 3 bases, and the junction held 1 base outside the gene matches. Per the germline V gene, CDR1 is SGHRS and CDR2 is YFSETQ. CDR3 loop: CASSLGTEETQYF. The DNA of the CDR3 is TGCGCCAGCAGCTTAGGGACAGAAGAGACCCAGTACTTC.